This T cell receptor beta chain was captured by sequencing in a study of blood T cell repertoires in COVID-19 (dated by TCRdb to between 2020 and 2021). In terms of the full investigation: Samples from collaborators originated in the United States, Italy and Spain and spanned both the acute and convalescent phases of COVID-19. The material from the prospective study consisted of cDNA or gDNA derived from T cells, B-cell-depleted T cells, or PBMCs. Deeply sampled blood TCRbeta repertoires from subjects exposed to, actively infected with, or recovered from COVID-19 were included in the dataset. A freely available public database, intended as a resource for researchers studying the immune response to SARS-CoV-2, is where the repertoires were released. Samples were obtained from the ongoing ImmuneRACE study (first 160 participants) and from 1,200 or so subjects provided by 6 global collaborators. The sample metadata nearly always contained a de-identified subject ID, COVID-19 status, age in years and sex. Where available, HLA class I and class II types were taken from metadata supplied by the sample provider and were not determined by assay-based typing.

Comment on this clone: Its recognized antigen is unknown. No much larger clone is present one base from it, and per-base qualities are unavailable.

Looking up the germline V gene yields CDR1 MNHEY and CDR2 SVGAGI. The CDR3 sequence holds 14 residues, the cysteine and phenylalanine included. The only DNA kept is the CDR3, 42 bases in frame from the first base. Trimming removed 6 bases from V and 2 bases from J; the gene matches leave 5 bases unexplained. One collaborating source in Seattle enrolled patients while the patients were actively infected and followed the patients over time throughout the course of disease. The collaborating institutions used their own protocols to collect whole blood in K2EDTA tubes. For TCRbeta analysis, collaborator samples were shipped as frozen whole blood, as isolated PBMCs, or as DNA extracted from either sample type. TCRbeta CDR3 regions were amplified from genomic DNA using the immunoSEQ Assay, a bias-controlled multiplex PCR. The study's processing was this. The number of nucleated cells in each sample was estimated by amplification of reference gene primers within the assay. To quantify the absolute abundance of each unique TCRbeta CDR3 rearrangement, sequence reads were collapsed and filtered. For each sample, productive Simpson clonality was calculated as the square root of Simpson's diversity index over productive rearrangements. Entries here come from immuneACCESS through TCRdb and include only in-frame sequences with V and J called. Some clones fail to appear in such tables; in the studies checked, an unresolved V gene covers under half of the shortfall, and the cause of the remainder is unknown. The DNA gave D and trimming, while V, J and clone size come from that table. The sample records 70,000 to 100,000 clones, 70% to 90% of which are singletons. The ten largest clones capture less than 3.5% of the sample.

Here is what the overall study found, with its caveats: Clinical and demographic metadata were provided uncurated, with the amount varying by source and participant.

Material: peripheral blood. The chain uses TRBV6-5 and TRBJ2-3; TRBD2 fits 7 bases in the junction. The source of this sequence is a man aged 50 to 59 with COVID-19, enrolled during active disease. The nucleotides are TGTGCCAGCAGGTCAAGCGGGGACACAGATACGCAGTATTTT. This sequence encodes CASRSSGDTDTQYF.